The 19 T cell receptor beta chains in this list originate from one sample, sequenced in a study of cytomegalovirus exposure and HLA in healthy donors. Primers included in the PCR were 60 Vbeta and 13 Jbeta primers. Using immunoSEQ multiplex PCR, the repertoire was profiled, and TCRdb retains in-frame clones only, with some absent. There are 85,000 to 130,000 clones in the sample; under 80% occur only once, and 4% to 5.5% lies in the top ten. Material for sequencing was PBMCs. These receptors were taken from a woman between 18 and 30 years old in good health and CMV-seropositive.

The genes are TRBV4-2 and TRBJ2-3, with 7 bases that match TRBD1. Trimming cost V 4 bases and J 2 bases; bases outside gene matches: 9. Germline V gene data show CDR1 as LGHNA and CDR2 as YNFKEQ. This CDR3 has 16 amino acids. The CDR3 coding sequence is TGTGCCAGCAGCCGTGGGACAGAAGTTACCACAGATACGCAGTATTTT. Its translation is CASSRGTEVTTDTQYF.

This clone appeared a few times. V is TRBV4-1 and J is TRBJ1-4; TRBD1 is a possible D gene (6 bases). Germline V gene data show CDR1 as MGHRA and CDR2 as YSYEKL. The CDR3 sequence is 14 residues long. The V end was cut by 5 bases, the J end by 5 bases, with 12 bases between. CDR3 protein: CASSGGSLNEKLFF. CDR3 nucleotide sequence: TGCGCCAGCAGCGGGGGCAGCCTGAATGAAAAACTGTTTTTT.

The chain couples TRBV5-4 to TRBJ2-1, with D maybe TRBD2 (6 bases). The CDR3 is 16 amino acids. The V gene's germline CDR1 is SGHNT and CDR2 YYREEE (reference sequence). Trimming cost V 4 bases and J 5 bases, with 19 bases left between them. The CDR3 DNA reads TGTGCCAGCAGCCTGATTTACGGGAGAAGCAACAATGAGCAGTTCTTC. Protein sequence: CASSLIYGRSNNEQFF.

The sample holds a few counts of this clone. The rearrangement joins TRBV4-2 to TRBJ1-1; D is possibly TRBD1 (6 bases). This CDR3 region has 13 residues. The V gene lost 0 bases and the J gene lost 11 bases, with 13 bases spanning the gap. In germline, CDR1 is LGHNA, CDR2 YNFKEQ. CDR3 loop: CASSQERGLGAFF. In DNA, the CDR3 is TGTGCCAGCAGCCAAGAGAGGGGGTTGGGGGCTTTCTTT.

The rearrangement links TRBV5-1 to TRBJ1-2; TRBD1 aligns across 7 bases. The germline CDR1 and CDR2 sequences are SGHRS and YFSETQ. Trimming took 3 bases from V and 0 from J; bases not matched to a gene: 5. CDR3 length: 15 amino acids. The DNA for the CDR3 is TGCGCCAGCAGCTGGGGGGACAGTTCTAACTATGGCTACACCTTC. Its protein product is CASSWGDSSNYGYTF.

CDR3 loop: CSVRDKSEQYF. The CDR3 DNA is TGCAGCGTCCGGGACAAGAGCGAGCAGTACTTC. The V gene is TRBV29-1, the J gene TRBJ2-7; TRBD1 is a possible D gene (6 bases). Germline V gene lookup returns CDR1 SQVTM and CDR2 ANQGSEA. This CDR3 spans 11 amino acids. Trimming stripped 6 bases from V and 6 bases from J, with 12 bases between.

The chain carries TRBV10-1 and TRBJ2-7; no firm D call. Deletions cut 8 bases from V and 5 bases from J, with 13 bases between. Germline-derived CDR1 and CDR2 are WNHNN and SYGVQD (reference sequence). This CDR3 spans 12 amino acids. The CDR3 bases are TGCGCCAGCGACGCGCTGAGGCACGAGCAGTACTTC. It codes for CASDALRHEQYF.

J is TRBJ2-3 and V is TRBV5-6, with 8 nucleotides matching TRBD2. Germline CDR1 SGHDT, CDR2 YYEEEE. Trimming at V came to 5 bases and at J to 4 bases, leaving 12 bases not matched to a gene. The CDR3 consists of 16 residues. DNA for the CDR3: TGTGCCAGCAGGCATCTTCGGGAGGGCCTATCAGATACGCAGTATTTT. Protein: CASRHLREGLSDTQYF.

The sample holds one count of this clone. The V gene is TRBV21-1, the J gene TRBJ2-7; the table's D gene call, TRBD2, was not cross checked with the DNA. TRBV21-1 is annotated as a pseudogene. The CDR3 runs to 15 residues. This CDR3 is CASSKEALAGAEQYF. Here the CDR3 DNA reads TGTGCCAGCAGCAAAGAGGCACTAGCGGGAGCCGAGCAGTACTTC.

Written as DNA, the CDR3 is TGTGCCAGCACCCCCGGGCTAGCGGGAGGGATAAGTTTGGGCGAGCAGTACTTC. Its translation is CASTPGLAGGISLGEQYF. The rearrangement uses TRBV28 and TRBJ2-7, with 12 nucleotides matching TRBD2. In germline, CDR1 is MDHEN, CDR2 SYDVKM. There are 18 residues in the CDR3. V was pared by 7 bases and J by 6 bases, with 19 bases of the junction left unmatched.

This clone has just a few counts. The chain combines TRBV5-8 with TRBJ1-1; 9 nucleotides match TRBD1. Germline assignment: CDR1 SGHTS and CDR2 YDEGEE. This CDR3 spans 16 amino acids. With V trimmed by 6 bases and J by 1 base, 10 bases remained unmatched. The CDR3 reads CASTLGQGGRNTEAFF. The DNA for the CDR3 is TGTGCCAGCACCCTGGGACAGGGAGGTAGGAACACTGAAGCTTTCTTT.

This clone appeared a single time. The V and J genes are TRBV5-1 and TRBJ2-3; a weak D match, TRBD1 (8 bases). V was shortened by 9 bases and J by 6 bases, with 20 bases between the two germline ends. Germline V gene sequence: CDR1 SGHRS, CDR2 YFSETQ. The CDR3 length is 14 residues. The CDR3 loop reads CATTGGAQSDTQYF. CDR3 nucleotide sequence: TGCGCCACCACAGGGGGGGCCCAAAGCGATACGCAGTATTTT. Supplemented by reference TRBV5-1 and TRBJ2-3, the full variable domain reads KAGVTQTPRYLIKTRGQQVTLSCSPISGHRSVSWYQQTPGQGLQFLFEYFSETQRNKGNFPGRFSGRQFSNSRSEMNVSTLELGDSALYLCATTGGAQSDTQYFGPGTRLTVL.

The V gene is TRBV10-2, the J gene TRBJ2-1; TRBD2 might be the D (5 bases). Germline lookup yields CDR1 WSHSY and CDR2 SAAADI. The CDR3 is 13 residues long. V lost 6 bases, J lost 2 bases, and 8 bases lay in between. CDR3 in amino acids: CASSPGAYNEQFF. The CDR3 bases are TGCGCCAGCAGCCCCGGGGCCTACAATGAGCAGTTCTTC.

The chain is built from TRBV25-1 and TRBJ2-5, with 9 nucleotides matching TRBD2. Germline CDR1 reads MGHDK; CDR2 reads SYGVNS. The CDR3 consists of 15 residues. With V trimmed by 6 bases and J by 6 bases, 11 bases remained unmatched. Written as DNA, the CDR3 is TGTGCCAGCAGAGGGGCGGGAGGGCCCTCGAAGACCCAGTACTTC. This translates into CASRGAGGPSKTQYF.

This sequence joins TRBV13 and TRBJ2-1; D possibly corresponds to TRBD2 (6 bases). V lost 1 base and J 2 bases, leaving 9 bases between the germline ends. Germline V CDR1 and CDR2: PRHDT, FYEKMQ (reference sequence). This CDR3 spans 15 amino acids. The CDR3 DNA sequence: TGTGCCAGCAGCTTAGACGGGAGTCCCTACAATGAGCAGTTCTTC. It yields the protein CASSLDGSPYNEQFF.

This clone was recorded a few times. The genes are TRBV29-1 and TRBJ1-3; TRBD1 might be the D (6 bases). Trimming removed 1 base from V and 4 bases from J, with 14 bases in between. The CDR3 is made up of 15 amino acids. Germline V gene lookup returns CDR1 SQVTM and CDR2 ANQGSEA. In DNA, the CDR3 is TGCAGCGTTGAAGTCTTTGGGGACACAGGAAACACCATATATTTT. It codes for CSVEVFGDTGNTIYF.

This clone was seen a handful of times. This rearrangement joins TRBV25-1 to TRBJ2-5; D is perhaps TRBD2 (5 bases). CDR3 length: 15 amino acids. Germline V gene sequence: CDR1 MGHDK, CDR2 SYGVNS. With 3 bases removed from V and 1 base from J, the gap between germline ends came to 12 bases. The CDR3 DNA follows: TGTGCCAGCAGTGAGCCCGGACTGCTCCAAGAGACCCAGTACTTC. Its translation: CASSEPGLLQETQYF.

This clone was recorded once. Here the CDR3 DNA reads TGCGCCAGCAGCCAATACGGGGGACCCTACGAGCAGTACTTC. Translating it yields CASSQYGGPYEQYF. This chain joins TRBV4-3 and TRBJ2-7; possibly TRBD2 for D (6 bases). The CDR3 spans 14 residues. The V and J ends lost 2 bases and 2 bases respectively, with 10 bases between them. Germline V CDR1 and CDR2: LGHNA, YSLEER.

The chain has TRBV6-5 and TRBJ2-1; TRBD1 agrees at 9 bases. V lost 4 bases, J lost 7 bases, and 11 bases stayed unmatched. Germline values: CDR1 MNHEY, CDR2 SVGAGI. The CDR3 is 16 amino acids. In DNA form, the CDR3 reads TGTGCCAGCAGTTTAGGACAGGGGCTTATTCAGAATGAGCAGTTCTTC. This gives the protein CASSLGQGLIQNEQFF.